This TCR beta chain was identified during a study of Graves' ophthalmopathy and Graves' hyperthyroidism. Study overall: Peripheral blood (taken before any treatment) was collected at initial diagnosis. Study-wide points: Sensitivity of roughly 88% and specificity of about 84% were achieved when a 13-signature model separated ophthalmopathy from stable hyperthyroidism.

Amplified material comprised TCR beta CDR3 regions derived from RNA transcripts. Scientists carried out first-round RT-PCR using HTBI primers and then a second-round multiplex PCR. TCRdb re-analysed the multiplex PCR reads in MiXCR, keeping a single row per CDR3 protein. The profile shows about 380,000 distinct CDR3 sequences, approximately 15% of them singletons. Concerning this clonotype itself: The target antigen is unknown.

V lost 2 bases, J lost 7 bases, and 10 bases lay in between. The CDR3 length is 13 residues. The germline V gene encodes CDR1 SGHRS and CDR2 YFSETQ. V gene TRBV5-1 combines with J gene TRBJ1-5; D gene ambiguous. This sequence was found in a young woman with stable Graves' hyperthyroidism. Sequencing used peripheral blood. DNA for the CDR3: TGCGCCAGCAGCTTAGGCCAATTCCAGCCCCAGCATTTT. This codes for CASSLGQFQPQHF. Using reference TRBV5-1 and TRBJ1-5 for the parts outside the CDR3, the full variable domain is KAGVTQTPRYLIKTRGQQVTLSCSPISGHRSVSWYQQTPGQGLQFLFEYFSETQRNKGNFPGRFSGRQFSNSRSEMNVSTLELGDSALYLCASSLGQFQPQHFGDGTRLSIL.